The 8 T cell receptor beta chains listed next were all sequenced from one sample in a study of T cell responses to AZD1222 COVID-19 vaccine. TCRdb's table, derived via immunoSEQ multiplex PCR, lists solely in-frame clones and lacks some. Of tens of thousands of clones listed, nearly 90% were seen once; the top ten hold roughly 10%. The specimen was peripheral blood, collected on day 0 of AZD1222 vaccination. The receptors stem from an adult in good health.

V is TRBV7-9 and J is TRBJ2-2; D remains ambiguous. CDR1 SEHNR and CDR2 FQNEAQ come from the germline V gene (reference sequence). This CDR3 comprises 15 residues. V dropped 3 bases and J dropped 4 bases, with 12 bases sitting between them. Here the CDR3 reads CASSFFSPSTGELFF. Here the CDR3 DNA reads TGTGCCAGCAGCTTCTTCTCCCCGTCCACCGGGGAGCTGTTTTTT.

The chain joins TRBV28 to TRBJ2-5; no clear D gene. This CDR3 contains 14 residues. Germline V gene data show CDR1 as MDHEN and CDR2 as SYDVKM. Trimming removed 3 bases from V and 4 bases from J, with 12 bases in between. The CDR3, as DNA: TGTGCCAGCAGTTTTCGGCAGGAACGAGAGACCCAGTACTTC. Residues: CASSFRQERETQYF.

This clone was counted a few times. The genes are TRBV3-1 (or the pseudogene TRBV3-2) and TRBJ2-1; 7 bases map to TRBD2. The CDR3 spans 16 residues. Germline trimming cut 0 bases from V and 7 bases from J; bases unmatched to any gene: 9. Germline V gene lookup returns CDR1 LGHDT and CDR2 YNNKEL (reference sequence). The CDR3, as DNA: TGTGCCAGCAGCCAAGATCTTGGCGGGAGTGGAAATGAGCAGTTCTTC. Encoded protein: CASSQDLGGSGNEQFF.

The V and J genes are TRBV27 and TRBJ2-7, with 8 bases identical to TRBD2. The CDR3 has 14 amino acids. Trimming at V came to 6 bases and at J to 0 bases, leaving 4 bases not matched to a gene. CDR1 MNHEY and CDR2 SMNVEV come from the germline V gene (reference sequence). The CDR3 nucleotides are TGTGCCAGCAGGTCAGCGGGAGTCTCCTACGAGCAGTACTTC. Translating gives CASRSAGVSYEQYF.

The V call is TRBV6-2 or TRBV6-3, the J call TRBJ2-7; 8 positions agree with TRBD1. The V gene's germline CDR1 is MNHEY and CDR2 SVGEGT. With V trimmed by 2 bases and J by 6 bases, 3 bases remained unmatched. This CDR3 has 13 residues. CDR3 sequence (DNA): TGTGCCAGCAGTTACACAGGGGGTCGCGAGCAGTACGTC. Its protein is CASSYTGGREQYV.

This clone was recorded once. For the CDR3, the DNA is TGCGCCAGCAGCTTGGGGGACAGGGGTTTCGGCTACACCTTC. It specifies CASSLGDRGFGYTF. The chain employs TRBV5-1 and TRBJ1-2, with 10 bases lining up with TRBD1. Germline CDR1 is SGHRS and CDR2 is YFSETQ. This CDR3 spans 14 amino acids. The ends lost 0 bases at V and 8 bases at J; junction bases unmatched: 4.

This sequence joins TRBV2 and TRBJ1-3; D is ambiguous. This CDR3 comprises 15 residues. Germline lookup yields CDR1 SNHLY and CDR2 FYNNEI. Trimming removed 5 bases from V and 0 bases from J, with 11 bases in between. The CDR3 DNA follows: TGTGCCAGCAGTCCTGACCCCTCCTCTGGAAACACCATATATTTT. Encoded protein: CASSPDPSSGNTIYF.

This sequence joins TRBV21-1 and TRBJ1-6. TRBV21-1 is shown as a pseudogene. The CDR3 is 16 residues long. The CDR3 DNA sequence: TGTGCCAGCAGCACACCGGGTCCTCTTTATAATTCACCCCTCCACTTT. It yields the protein CASSTPGPLYNSPLHF.